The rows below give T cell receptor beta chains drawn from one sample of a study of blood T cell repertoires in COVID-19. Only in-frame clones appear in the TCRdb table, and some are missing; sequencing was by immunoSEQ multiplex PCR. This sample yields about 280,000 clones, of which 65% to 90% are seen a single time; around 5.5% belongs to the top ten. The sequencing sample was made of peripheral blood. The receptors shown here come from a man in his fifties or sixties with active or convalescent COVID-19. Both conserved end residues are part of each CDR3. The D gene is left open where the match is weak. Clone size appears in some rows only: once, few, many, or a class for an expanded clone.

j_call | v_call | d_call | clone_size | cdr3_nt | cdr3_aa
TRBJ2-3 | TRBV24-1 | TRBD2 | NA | TGTGCCACCAGTGATTTCCCGGGACTAGGTCCACACACAGATACGCAGTATTTT | CATSDFPGLGPHTDTQYF
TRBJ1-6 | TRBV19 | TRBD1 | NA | TGTGCCAGTAATACGGACAGGCTATCACCCCTCCACTTT | CASNTDRLSPLHF
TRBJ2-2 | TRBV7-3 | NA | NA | TGTGCCAGCAGCCAGAGCGGCGGCACCGGGGAGCTGTTTTTT | CASSQSGGTGELFF
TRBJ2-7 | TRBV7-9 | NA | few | TGTGCCAGCAGCTACGCTGGGGGCCGGTACGAGCAGTACTTC | CASSYAGGRYEQYF
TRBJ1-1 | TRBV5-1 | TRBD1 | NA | TGCGCCAGCAGACGTGGTACAGGGGGTAGGGCTGAAGCTTTCTTT | CASRRGTGGRAEAFF
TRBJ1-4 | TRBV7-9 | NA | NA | TGTGCCAGCAGCTTAGATAGGGGAAAAGAAAAACTGTTTTTT | CASSLDRGKEKLFF
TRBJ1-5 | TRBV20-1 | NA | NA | TGCAGTGCTAGTACGGGTCGCGCTGAGCCCCAGCATTTT | CSASTGRAEPQHF
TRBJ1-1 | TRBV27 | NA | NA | TGTGCCAGCAGTTCATATCGGACATCCGGCACTGAAGCTTTCTTT | CASSSYRTSGTEAFF
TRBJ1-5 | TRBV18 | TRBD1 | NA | TGTGCCAGCTCACCACCAAACAGGGGGCCGTTAGGAAGCAATCAGCCCCAGCATTTT | CASSPPNRGPLGSNQPQHF
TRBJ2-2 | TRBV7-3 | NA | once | TGTGCCAGCAGTCCCCGGGATTCCGGGGAGCTGTTTTTT | CASSPRDSGELFF
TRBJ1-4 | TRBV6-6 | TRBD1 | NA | TGTGCCAGCAGTTACTCTACCAGGGGGAATGAAAAACTGTTTTTT | CASSYSTRGNEKLFF
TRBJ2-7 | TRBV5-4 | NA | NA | TGTGCCAGCAGCTTGGGGTTGGGGGACAAACCCTACGAGCAGTACTTC | CASSLGLGDKPYEQYF
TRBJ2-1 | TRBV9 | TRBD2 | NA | TGTGCCAGCAGCGTAGTCTCGGCGGGAGGGTCCTACAATGAGCAGTTCTTC | CASSVVSAGGSYNEQFF
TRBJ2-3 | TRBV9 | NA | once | TGTGCCAGCAGCTTTCAGGGGACCCACACAGATACGCAGTATTTT | CASSFQGTHTDTQYF
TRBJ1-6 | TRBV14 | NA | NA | TGTGCCAGCAGCCAAGATACCTATAGCCGGCCCCTCCACTTT | CASSQDTYSRPLHF
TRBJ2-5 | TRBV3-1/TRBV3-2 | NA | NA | TGTGCCAGCAGCCAAGCTTTCAGGGTGGAGACCCAGTACTTC | CASSQAFRVETQYF
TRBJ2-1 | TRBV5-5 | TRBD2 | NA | TGTGCCAGCAGCTTGGGACTAGCGGGACTCTACAATGAGCAGTTCTTC | CASSLGLAGLYNEQFF
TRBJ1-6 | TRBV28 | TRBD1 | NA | TGTGCCAGCAGTCCCCGGGACAGGGTACTTTCACCCCTCCACTTT | CASSPRDRVLSPLHF
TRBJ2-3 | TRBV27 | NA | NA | TGTGCCAGCAGTTTAGAGGGGGGGAGCACAGATACGCAGTATTTT | CASSLEGGSTDTQYF
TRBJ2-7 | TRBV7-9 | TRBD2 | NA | TGTGCCAGCAGCGCCATCGGCCGGGGAGGGTACGAGCAGTACTTC | CASSAIGRGGYEQYF
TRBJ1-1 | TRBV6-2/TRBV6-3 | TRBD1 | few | TGTGCCAGCAGTACAGGGGGGACTGAAGCTTTCTTT | CASSTGGTEAFF